The 17 T cell receptor beta chains given below trace back to one sample, sequenced in a study of metastatic and nonmetastatic thyroid tumors. TCRdb re-clonotyped the PCR reads via MiXCR. The sample includes 30,000 to 45,000 clones, less than 25% of them seen just once. Every patient was untreated before thyroid surgery. The sequencing sample was made of blood. The receptor set was obtained from a female donor with papillary thyroid cancer or a benign thyroid nodule (not recorded which). Some clones in this sample may be carry-over from other donors' samples.

This clone was found many times. The chain links TRBV20-1 to TRBJ2-3; no definite D call. Germline values: CDR1 DFQATT, CDR2 SNEGSKA (reference sequence). This CDR3 spans 15 amino acids. V was pared by 0 bases and J by 2 bases, with 12 bases between. The CDR3 reads CSARDPNKLTDTQYF. CDR3 in DNA: TGCAGTGCTAGAGATCCTAACAAACTCACAGATACGCAGTATTTT.

This clone is deemed medium-sized. The identical CDR3 is also encoded by other nucleotide sequences in the sample. The rearrangement links TRBV6-4 to TRBJ2-2; a weak D match, TRBD2 (6 bases). Deletions cut 6 bases from V and 6 bases from J, with 17 bases between. This CDR3 is built from 15 residues. CDR1 and CDR2 from the germline V gene are MRHNA and SNTAGT. The CDR3 DNA reads TGTGCCAGCAGACCGGGACTCCCGGGATCCGGGGAGCTGTTTTTT. As protein: CASRPGLPGSGELFF.

In this sample, this clone turned up once. The chain combines TRBV6-2 or TRBV6-3 with TRBJ2-5, with TRBD2 matching 8 bases. V shed 5 bases and J 4 bases; nucleotides not matched to a gene: 6. CDR1 and CDR2 from the germline V gene are MNHEY and SVGEGT. CDR3 size: 14 residues. CDR3 in amino acids: CASSPGLELETQYF. CDR3 nucleotide sequence: TGTGCCAGCAGTCCGGGACTAGAACTAGAGACCCAGTACTTC.

This clone was detected ten times or more. A read error may explain this, as a much larger clone is one base away. The chain combines TRBV2 with TRBJ2-7, with D perhaps matching TRBD2 (6 bases). The CDR3 is 14 amino acids. CDR1 and CDR2 from the germline V gene are SNHLY and FYNNEI. Trimming took off 6 bases at V and 3 bases at J, with 15 bases between the two ends. CDR3 amino acids: CASRGLGGSYEQYF. The CDR3, as DNA: TGTGCCAGCAGAGGACTGGGGGGAAGCTACGAGCAGTACTTC.

This clone was seen at least ten times. The chain uses TRBV7-3 and TRBJ2-2; D gene uncertain. Between the trimmed V and J ends, which lost 5 bases and 5 bases, there was a span of 12 bases. CDR1 SGHTA and CDR2 FQGTGA come from the germline V gene. This CDR3 is built from 14 residues. The chain's CDR3 is CASSPWVSTGELFF. CDR3 in DNA: TGTGCCAGCAGCCCGTGGGTTTCGACCGGGGAGCTGTTTTTT. The variable domain in full, completed from reference TRBV7-3 and TRBJ2-2, reads GAGVSQTPSNKVTEKGKYVELRCDPISGHTALYWYRQSLGQGPEFLIYFQGTGAADDSGLPNDRFFAVRPEGSVSTLKIQRTERGDSAVYLCASSPWVSTGELFFGEGSRLTVL.

This clone was counted ten times or more. The same CDR3 is also encoded by other DNA sequences in this sample. The J gene is TRBJ2-7, the V gene TRBV20-1, with D possibly called TRBD1 or TRBD2 (5 bases each). V lost 4 bases, J lost 2 bases, and 12 bases lay in between. Looked up from germline, CDR1 is DFQATT and CDR2 is SNEGSKA (reference sequence). The CDR3 sequence is 13 residues long. This chain's CDR3 is CSAKGTGPYEQYF. CDR3 nucleotide sequence: TGCAGTGCTAAAGGGACGGGGCCCTACGAGCAGTACTTC.

Concerning this clone: At one boundary the junction diverges from the germline segment, which might be a read error. The chain recombines TRBV5-1 with TRBJ2-7; D is possibly TRBD1 (6 bases). CDR3 length: 13 residues. Germline assignment: CDR1 SGHRS and CDR2 YFSETQ. The CDR3 sequence is CASSKGDTYEKYF. The CDR3 nucleotides are TGCGCCAGCAGCAAGGGGGACACCTACGAGAAGTACTTC.

Comments on this clone: A much larger clone differs from this one at a single base, so this may be a read error. The sample carries other DNA sequences with the same CDR3. The rearrangement joins TRBV19 to TRBJ2-7; the D gene is possibly TRBD1 (5 bases). Germline-derived CDR1 and CDR2 are LNHDA and SQIVND (reference sequence). The CDR3 loop spans 11 amino acids. For the CDR3, the DNA is TGCGCCAGTGGCACAGGTAGCGAGCAGTACTTC. Its protein is CASGTGSEQYF.

The table lists this clone with a few counts. The V and J genes are TRBV28 and TRBJ2-5, with 7 bases fitting TRBD2. The V and J ends lost 4 bases and 3 bases, in that order; junction bases with no gene match: 2. CDR1 is MDHEN and CDR2 is SYDVKM in the germline V gene. The CDR3 extends over 13 amino acids. The CDR3 loop reads CASSWLAEETQYF. Here the CDR3 DNA reads TGTGCCAGCAGTTGGCTAGCGGAAGAGACCCAGTACTTC.

This clone was picked up many times. One junction end disagrees with the germline gene, perhaps due to a read error. This chain joins TRBV11-2 and TRBJ1-2; D gene ambiguous. CDR3 size: 14 residues. Looked up from germline, CDR1 is SGHAT and CDR2 is FQNNGV. The CDR3 here is CASSLEGAAYDYTF. CDR3 sequence (DNA): TGTGCCAGCAGCTTAGAGGGCGCGGCCTATGACTACACCTTC.

This clone showed up just a few times. This rearrangement joins TRBV5-1 to TRBJ2-7; possibly TRBD1 for D (6 bases). The V and J ends lost 0 bases and 3 bases respectively, with 13 bases between them. Germline CDR1 is SGHRS and CDR2 is YFSETQ. This CDR3 spans 15 amino acids. CDR3 in amino acids: CASSLAWGQNYEQYF. CDR3 nucleotide sequence: TGCGCCAGCAGCTTGGCTTGGGGACAAAACTACGAGCAGTACTTC.

The table lists this clone with many counts. V usage is TRBV5-1 and J usage is TRBJ2-3; 9 bases align to TRBD2. The ends lost 0 bases at V and 3 bases at J; junction bases unmatched: 8. Germline V gives CDR1 SGHRS, CDR2 YFSETQ. The CDR3 is 17 amino acids. CDR3: CASSLDGTSTSTDTQYF. CDR3 nucleotides: TGCGCCAGCAGCTTGGACGGGACTAGCACTTCGACAGATACGCAGTATTTT.

This chain links TRBV6-5 with TRBJ1-2, with a tentative D call TRBD1 (5 bases). Germline values: CDR1 MNHEY, CDR2 SVGAGI. The V end lost 3 bases, the J end lost 8 bases, and 16 bases lay between the germline ends. CDR3 length equals 14 residues. CDR3 DNA sequence: TGTGCCAGCAGTTATAAGACAGTACTCGGCGGCTACACCTTC. Protein product: CASSYKTVLGGYTF.

The genes are TRBV20-1 and TRBJ1-4; possible D gene TRBD1, 5 bases. Germline V gene sequence: CDR1 DFQATT, CDR2 SNEGSKA (reference sequence). The CDR3 runs to 14 residues. V lost 7 bases and J lost 7, with 19 bases in between. For the CDR3, the DNA is TGCAGTGTCCTCCCCGGGACCGACGGTGAAAAACTGTTTTTT. Translation gives CSVLPGTDGEKLFF.

This clone was observed at least ten times. The V gene is TRBV4-2, the J gene TRBJ1-6; D is perhaps TRBD1 (5 bases). Germline V gene data show CDR1 as LGHNA and CDR2 as YNFKEQ. This CDR3 comprises 16 residues. V dropped 2 bases and J dropped 9 bases, with 17 bases sitting between them. Here the CDR3 reads CASSQPDTAGVSPLHF. The CDR3, as DNA: TGTGCCAGCAGCCAACCGGACACGGCTGGAGTTTCACCCCTCCACTTT.

This clone occurred many times. V usage is TRBV4-2 and J usage is TRBJ1-1; D may be TRBD1 (6 bases). V lost 4 bases and J 0 bases, leaving 12 bases between the germline ends. The CDR3 sequence is 15 residues long. Germline CDR1 is LGHNA and CDR2 is YNFKEQ. In DNA, the CDR3 is TGTGCCAGCAGCCCAAACCAGGGGATGAACACTGAAGCTTTCTTT. Protein product: CASSPNQGMNTEAFF.

This clone came up many times. This rearrangement joins TRBV7-9 to TRBJ1-1; D gene uncertain. CDR3 length: 13 amino acids. Germline CDR1 and CDR2: SEHNR and FQNEAQ (reference sequence). Trimming shortened V by 6 bases and J by 4 bases, and 12 bases separated the two germline ends. The CDR3 region is CASSTSGATEAFF. The CDR3 DNA reads as TGTGCCAGCAGTACCTCAGGAGCCACTGAAGCTTTCTTT.